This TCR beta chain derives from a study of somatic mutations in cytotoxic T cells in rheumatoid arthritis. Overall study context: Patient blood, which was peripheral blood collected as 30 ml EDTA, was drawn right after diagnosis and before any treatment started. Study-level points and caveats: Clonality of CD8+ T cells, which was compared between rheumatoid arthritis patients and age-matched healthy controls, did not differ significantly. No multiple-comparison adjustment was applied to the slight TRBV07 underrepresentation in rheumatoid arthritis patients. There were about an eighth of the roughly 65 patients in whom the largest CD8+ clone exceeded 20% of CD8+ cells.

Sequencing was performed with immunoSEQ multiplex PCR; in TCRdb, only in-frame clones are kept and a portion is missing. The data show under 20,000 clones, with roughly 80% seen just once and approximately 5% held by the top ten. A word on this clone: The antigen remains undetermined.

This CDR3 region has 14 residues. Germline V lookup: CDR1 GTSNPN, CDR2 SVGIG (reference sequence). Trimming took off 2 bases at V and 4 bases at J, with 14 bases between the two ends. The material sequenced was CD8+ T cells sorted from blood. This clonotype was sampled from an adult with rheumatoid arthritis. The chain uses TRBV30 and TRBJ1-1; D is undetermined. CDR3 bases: TGTGCCTGGAGTCCGACCCTACCAGTCACTGAAGCTTTCTTT. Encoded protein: CAWSPTLPVTEAFF. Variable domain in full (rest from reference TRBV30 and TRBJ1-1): SQTIHQWPATLVQPVGSPLSLECTVEGTSNPNLYWYRQAAGRGLQLLFYSVGIGQISSEVPQNLSASRPQDRQFILSSKKLLLSDSGFYLCAWSPTLPVTEAFFGQGTRLTVV.